These 14 T cell receptor beta chains share one sample of origin, sequenced in a study of cytomegalovirus exposure and HLA in healthy donors. With 60 Vbeta and 13 Jbeta primers, the PCR was carried out. Here immunoSEQ multiplex PCR was the method, and the copy in TCRdb shows in-frame clones only, minus some. The sample lists some 150,000 clones; approximately 87% were seen once. Sequences were obtained from PBMCs. These receptors were collected from a man aged 40-49 years in good health and CMV-seronegative.

The chain uses TRBV5-5 and TRBJ1-1; a possible D gene is TRBD1 (5 bases). CDR1 is SGHKS and CDR2 is YYEKEE in the germline V gene (reference sequence). V was pared by 2 bases and J by 11 bases, with 10 bases between. This CDR3 has 11 residues. CDR3 residues: CASSFGAGAFF. In DNA, the CDR3 is TGTGCCAGCAGCTTTGGGGCTGGGGCTTTCTTT.

This clone was counted once. The chain recombines TRBV12-5 with TRBJ2-1; 13 bases are a match to TRBD2. This CDR3 contains 17 residues. Germline CDR1 LGHNT, CDR2 FRNRAP. V dropped 6 bases and J dropped 9; count of bases not matched to a gene: 14. The CDR3 protein is CASGHPRLAGGGSEQFF. The CDR3 region has the DNA TGTGCTAGTGGCCACCCCCGACTAGCGGGAGGAGGGAGTGAGCAGTTCTTC.

The chain recombines TRBV25-1 with TRBJ1-6; D perhaps matches TRBD1 (6 bases). There are 14 residues in the CDR3. Trimming removed 6 bases at V and 7 bases at J, with 13 bases between. Germline CDR1 reads MGHDK; CDR2 reads SYGVNS. The CDR3 coding sequence is TGTGCCAGCAGAGAAAGGGGGTTGAATTCACCCCTCCACTTT. Amino acid sequence: CASRERGLNSPLHF.

The chain recombines TRBV19 with TRBJ2-1, with a tentative D call TRBD1 (5 bases). CDR1 is LNHDA and CDR2 is SQIVND in the germline V gene (reference sequence). V was cut by 4 bases and J by 3 bases, with 13 bases left in between. The CDR3 loop spans 15 amino acids. Written as DNA, the CDR3 is TGTGCCAGTAGTAACGGCAGGGCCCGCTACAATGAGCAGTTCTTC. The encoded protein is CASSNGRARYNEQFF.

The chain links TRBV11-2 to TRBJ2-1, with D possibly matching TRBD2 (5 bases). V was trimmed by 1 base and J by 6 bases, leaving 10 bases between them. Germline lookup yields CDR1 SGHAT and CDR2 FQNNGV. The length of the CDR3 is 14 residues. Written as DNA, the CDR3 is TGTGCCAGCAGCTTAGTACTAGTGGCCAATGAGCAGTTCTTC. This codes for CASSLVLVANEQFF.

The chain is built from TRBV7-3 and TRBJ1-2; no reliable D call. The V gene's germline CDR1 is SGHTA and CDR2 FQGTGA. Trimming pared 5 bases from V and 5 bases from J, leaving 12 bases between. The CDR3 runs to 13 residues. Here the CDR3 reads CASSQLSGYGYTF. In nucleotides, the CDR3 is TGTGCCAGCAGCCAGTTAAGCGGGTATGGCTACACCTTC.

This rearrangement joins TRBV4-3 to TRBJ2-3; weak D call: TRBD1 (6 bases). Germline CDR1 and CDR2: LGHNA and YSLEER. The CDR3 totals 13 residues. The V end lost 4 bases, the J end lost 3 bases, and 8 bases lay between the germline ends. The CDR3: CASSRQGTDTQYF. The CDR3 nucleotides are TGCGCCAGCAGCCGGCAGGGGACAGATACGCAGTATTTT.

The chain couples TRBV28 to TRBJ1-2; D is unresolved. V was shortened by 6 bases and J by 4 bases, with 9 bases between the two germline ends. The CDR3 has 12 amino acids. The germline V gene has CDR1 MDHEN and CDR2 SYDVKM. The CDR3 reads CASSPGPYGYTF. The CDR3 nucleotides read TGTGCCAGCAGCCCCGGTCCCTATGGCTACACCTTC.

The rearrangement links TRBV2 to TRBJ2-7, with 9 positions matching TRBD1. Germline values: CDR1 SNHLY, CDR2 FYNNEI. V was clipped by 7 bases and J by 2 bases; unmatched bases: 3. This CDR3 has 13 residues. CDR3 sequence (DNA): TGTGCCAGCACCGACAGGGGGGCCTACGAGCAGTACTTC. Translated, it gives CASTDRGAYEQYF.

This rearrangement joins TRBV27 to TRBJ2-5, with D possibly being TRBD2 (5 bases). Trimming took 2 bases from V and 5 from J, leaving 12 bases between them. Germline assignment: CDR1 MNHEY and CDR2 SMNVEV (reference sequence). This CDR3 has 14 residues. The CDR3 DNA follows: TGTGCCAGCAGTTTACGGGCCACTAGGGAGACCCAGTACTTC. Translating gives CASSLRATRETQYF.

This clone is medium-sized by share. In DNA form, the CDR3 reads TGCGCCAGCAGCCAAGATCAGGGTCCTTTGGGCTACACCTTC. Encoded protein: CASSQDQGPLGYTF. The chain recombines TRBV4-1 with TRBJ1-2; a weak D match, TRBD1 (5 bases). V was shortened by 0 bases and J by 8 bases, with 13 bases between the two germline ends. CDR1 is MGHRA and CDR2 is YSYEKL in the germline V gene. The CDR3 contains 14 residues.

This clone occurred once. V and J are TRBV7-3 and TRBJ2-1; TRBD2 matches at 8 bases. The CDR3 extends over 16 amino acids. Germline CDR1 SGHTA, CDR2 FQGTGA. The V gene end was trimmed by 0 bases and the J gene end by 0 bases; junction bases not matched to a gene: 1. This CDR3 is CASSLTAGGSYNEQFF. CDR3 bases: TGTGCCAGCAGCTTAACTGCGGGAGGCTCCTACAATGAGCAGTTCTTC.

This clone has only one observation. The V call is TRBV5-1, the J call TRBJ2-1; TRBD1 aligns across 8 bases. There are 14 residues in the CDR3. Germline V gene data show CDR1 as SGHRS and CDR2 as YFSETQ. Trimming cost V 2 bases and J 6 bases; bases outside gene matches: 4. Here the CDR3 reads CASSFFTGGNEQFF. The DNA of the CDR3 is TGCGCCAGCAGCTTCTTTACAGGGGGCAATGAGCAGTTCTTC.

CDR3 bases: TGTGCCAGCAGCCAGGAGGTTCGGGGGGCAGGGAGGAACACTGAAGCTTTCTTT. It yields the protein CASSQEVRGAGRNTEAFF. The rearrangement links TRBV4-2 to TRBJ1-1; D possibly corresponds to TRBD1 (6 bases). The CDR3 runs 18 residues. Per germline, CDR1 LGHNA and CDR2 YNFKEQ. V was pared by 3 bases and J by 1 base, with 21 bases between.